Listed below are T cell receptor beta chains from one sample, sequenced in a study of PD-1 blockade in classical Hodgkin lymphoma. This table comes from immunoSEQ multiplex PCR, and its TCRdb copy is limited to in-frame clones, with some not included. This table holds roughly 20,000 clones, around 85% found once. Sample: peripheral blood mononuclear cells (PBMCs), taken before the fourth cycle of nivolumab. These TCRs come from a human donor with classical Hodgkin lymphoma. The CDR3 runs from the conserved cysteine through the conserved F or W. A D gene is named only where the DNA matches it firmly. Only some rows state a clone size, as once, few, many or a class for expanded clones.

J gene,D gene,V gene,clone size,CDR3 DNA,CDR3 protein
TRBJ1-5,NA,TRBV7-8,NA,TGTGCCAGCAGCGACAGGATGAATCAGCCCCAGCATTTT,CASSDRMNQPQHF
TRBJ1-1,NA,TRBV18,NA,TGTGCCAGCTCACCACCCGGATGGGTTCGCACTGAAGCTTTCTTT,CASSPPGWVRTEAFF
TRBJ1-2,TRBD1,TRBV6-4,medium-sized,TGTGCCAGCAGTGACACCCCACAGGGGTTAGATGGCTACACCTTC,CASSDTPQGLDGYTF
TRBJ1-5,NA,TRBV19,few,TGTGCCAGTAGTATAGGCGAGGATCAGCCCCAGCATTTT,CASSIGEDQPQHF
TRBJ1-3,TRBD1,TRBV5-1,NA,TGCGCCAGCAGCGCCGGGACAGGGAAGTCTGGAAACACCATATATTTT,CASSAGTGKSGNTIYF
TRBJ2-6,NA,TRBV7-9,NA,TGTGCCAGCAGCCCATGGGACTTCAACTCTGGGGCCAACGTCCTGACTTTC,CASSPWDFNSGANVLTF
TRBJ1-1,NA,TRBV5-1,NA,TGCGCCAGCAGCTCCGACAGGTTCACTGAAGCTTTCTTT,CASSSDRFTEAFF
TRBJ1-1,NA,TRBV27,NA,TGTGCCAGCAGTAATGGGGCGGAAGCTTTCTTT,CASSNGAEAFF
TRBJ1-2,NA,TRBV9,NA,TGTGCCAGCAGCGTAGACCAGGGAGGGACCTATGGCTACACCTTC,CASSVDQGGTYGYTF
TRBJ1-5,NA,TRBV15,NA,TGTGCCACCAGCAGAGATTTGGGCTATAGCAATCAGCCCCAGCATTTT,CATSRDLGYSNQPQHF
TRBJ2-3,NA,TRBV7-2,NA,TGTGCCAGCAGCTTAGTTTCGACTATCTTTCATAGCACAGATACGCAGTATTTT,CASSLVSTIFHSTDTQYF
TRBJ1-4,NA,TRBV7-9,once,TGTGCCAGCAGCTTACGGTCCGAAAATTGGCTGTTTTTT,CASSLRSENWLFF
TRBJ1-5,NA,TRBV18,few,TGTGCCAGCTCAGCCGGGTTTAGCAATCAGCCCCAGCATTTT,CASSAGFSNQPQHF
TRBJ2-1,NA,TRBV5-4,NA,TGTGCCAGCAGCCGCCGGGACGGACTGTCCTACAATGAGCAGTTCTTC,CASSRRDGLSYNEQFF
TRBJ1-2,NA,TRBV13,NA,TGTGCCAGCAGCCCCTCAGGACATTCGAACTATGGCTACACCTTC,CASSPSGHSNYGYTF
TRBJ1-5,TRBD1,TRBV7-2,NA,TGTGCCAGCAGCTTAGCGCCCCCCCGGGACAGAGGACAGCCCCAGCATTTT,CASSLAPPRDRGQPQHF
TRBJ1-6,NA,TRBV28,few,TGTGCCAGCAACCTTGTCCAGGCGAATTCACCCCTCCACTTT,CASNLVQANSPLHF
TRBJ1-1,NA,TRBV5-6,NA,TGTGCCAGCAGCTTGGCCAATCTTGGCATACGAGGATCTGAAGCTTTCTTT,CASSLANLGIRGSEAFF
TRBJ2-7,TRBD1,TRBV27,NA,TGTGCCACCTCAGAATCAGGGGGTGAGCAGTACTTC,CATSESGGEQYF
TRBJ1-6,NA,TRBV14,NA,TGTGCCAGCAGCCATTCCGCCCAGGGGCGATCACCCCTCCACTTT,CASSHSAQGRSPLHF
TRBJ1-6,NA,TRBV7-8,NA,TGTGCCAGCAGCTTATCGGCATTCCAGCACAGAAATTCACCCCTCCACTTT,CASSLSAFQHRNSPLHF
TRBJ2-5,TRBD2,TRBV5-1,NA,TGCGCCAGCAGCTCAGGACTAGCGGGAGAAGAGACCCAGTACTTC,CASSSGLAGEETQYF
TRBJ2-1,NA,TRBV5-5,NA,TGTGCCAGCAGCTTGGGCGCGGGCTCCTACAATGAGCAGTTCTTC,CASSLGAGSYNEQFF
TRBJ2-3,NA,TRBV11-2,NA,TGCGCCAGCAGCCTCCGCGGTCAGGGTGGAGGCACAGATACGCAGTATTTT,CASSLRGQGGGTDTQYF
TRBJ2-7,NA,TRBV7-6,NA,TGTGCCAGCAGCTTTAGTAACAGTGCCTACGAGCAGTACTTC,CASSFSNSAYEQYF
TRBJ2-1,NA,TRBV18,NA,TGTGCCAGCTCACCACCCCTAGCGAAAGGGAATAATGAGCAGTTCTTC,CASSPPLAKGNNEQFF
TRBJ2-7,NA,TRBV6-5,NA,TGTGCCAGCAGTTACCCCGGACAGTCCTACGAGCAGTACTTC,CASSYPGQSYEQYF
TRBJ2-7,TRBD1,TRBV2,NA,TGTGCCAGCAGTAGAAGACAGGGAAGCTACGAGCAGTACTTC,CASSRRQGSYEQYF
TRBJ2-3,TRBD2,TRBV9,NA,TGTGCCAGCAGCTCAAGGACTAGCGGGGGGTTCGGGGCCCTTACAGATACGCAGTATTTT,CASSSRTSGGFGALTDTQYF
TRBJ1-2,NA,TRBV7-2,NA,TGTGCCAGCAGCTTAGTGGCTGTGCTTAACTATGGCTACACCTTC,CASSLVAVLNYGYTF
TRBJ2-2,TRBD1,TRBV7-9,NA,TGTGCCAGCAGCCTAACCTCGGGACAGAAGAACACCGGGGAGCTGTTTTTT,CASSLTSGQKNTGELFF
TRBJ1-5,NA,TRBV28,NA,TGTGCCAGCAGAGACAGCCTTAGCAATCAGCCCCAGCATTTT,CASRDSLSNQPQHF
TRBJ1-1,NA,TRBV5-1,once,TGCGCCAGCAGCTTGCGGGTGAACACTGAAGCTTTCTTT,CASSLRVNTEAFF
TRBJ2-1,NA,TRBV7-2,NA,TGTGCCAGCAGCTTGTTCGGGAAGAATGAGCAGTTCTTC,CASSLFGKNEQFF
TRBJ2-6,NA,TRBV7-4,NA,TGTGCCAGCAGCAGTCGTGGCTCACAAAGTCGGGCCAACGTCCTGACTTTC,CASSSRGSQSRANVLTF
TRBJ2-1,NA,TRBV6-5,NA,TGTGCCAGCAGTTACACTACCCGCTCAAACAATGAGCAGTTCTTC,CASSYTTRSNNEQFF
TRBJ2-7,TRBD1,TRBV4-1,once,TGCGCCAGCAGCCAAGATTGGGCTGCCGGGACAGGTGGCTACGAGCAGTACTTC,CASSQDWAAGTGGYEQYF
TRBJ1-5,NA,TRBV4-3,NA,TGCGCCAGCAGCCAAGATCAAGGGAGGCCCCAGCATTTT,CASSQDQGRPQHF
TRBJ2-2,TRBD1,TRBV28,NA,TGTGCCAGCAGTTCGACAGGGGATAGGAACACCGGGGAGCTGTTTTTT,CASSSTGDRNTGELFF
TRBJ2-2,TRBD2,TRBV7-2,NA,TGTGCCAGCAGCCGGTCTAGCGGGGGGAACACCGGGGAGCTGTTTTTT,CASSRSSGGNTGELFF
TRBJ2-1,NA,TRBV20-1,NA,TGCAGTGGCCAAGAAATCAATGAGCAGTTCTTC,CSGQEINEQFF
TRBJ2-3,TRBD1,TRBV4-3,NA,TGCGCCAGCAGCCAAGACCGGACAGGGTTCGGAGATACGCAGTATTTT,CASSQDRTGFGDTQYF
TRBJ1-4,TRBD1,TRBV2,few,TGTGCCAGCAATGGAGACAGGGCTGATGAAAAACTGTTTTTT,CASNGDRADEKLFF
TRBJ1-1,NA,TRBV7-3,NA,TGTGCCAGCAGCTTAACGTGGAATCGGAACACTGAAGCTTTCTTT,CASSLTWNRNTEAFF
TRBJ2-1,NA,TRBV27,NA,TGTGCCAGCAGTTGGGCACAAAACAATGAGCAGTTCTTC,CASSWAQNNEQFF
TRBJ2-2,NA,TRBV4-1,NA,TGCGCCAGCAGCCAACAACCCGACACCGGGGAGCTGTTTTTT,CASSQQPDTGELFF
TRBJ2-4,NA,TRBV5-1,NA,TGCGCCAGCAGCTTGGGTCCAGGGGCCGCCAAAAACATTCAGTACTTC,CASSLGPGAAKNIQYF